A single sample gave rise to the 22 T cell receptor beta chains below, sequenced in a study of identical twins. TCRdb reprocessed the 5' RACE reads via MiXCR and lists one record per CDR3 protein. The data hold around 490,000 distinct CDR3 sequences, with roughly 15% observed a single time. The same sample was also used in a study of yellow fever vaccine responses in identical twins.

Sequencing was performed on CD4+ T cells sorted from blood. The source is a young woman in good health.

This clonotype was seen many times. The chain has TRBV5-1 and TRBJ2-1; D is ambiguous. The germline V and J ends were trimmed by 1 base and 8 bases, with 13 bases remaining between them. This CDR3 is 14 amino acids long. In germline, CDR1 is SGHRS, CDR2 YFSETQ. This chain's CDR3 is CASSLIRMVDEQFF. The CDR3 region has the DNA TGCGCCAGCAGCTTGATCAGGATGGTGGATGAGCAGTTCTTC.

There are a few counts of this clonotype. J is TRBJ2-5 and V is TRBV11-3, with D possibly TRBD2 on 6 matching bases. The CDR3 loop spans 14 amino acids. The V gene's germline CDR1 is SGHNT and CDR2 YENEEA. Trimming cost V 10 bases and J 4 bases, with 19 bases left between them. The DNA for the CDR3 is TGTGCCATCCGTGAGGGAGGAGGAGGAGAGACCCAGTACTTC. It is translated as CAIREGGGGETQYF.

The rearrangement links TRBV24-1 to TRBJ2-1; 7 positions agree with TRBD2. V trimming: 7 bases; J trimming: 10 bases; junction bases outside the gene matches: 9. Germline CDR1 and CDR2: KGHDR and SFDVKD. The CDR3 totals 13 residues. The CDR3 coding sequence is TGTGCCACCAGCGGAGCTAGCGGTACCGAGCAGTTCTTC. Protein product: CATSGASGTEQFF.

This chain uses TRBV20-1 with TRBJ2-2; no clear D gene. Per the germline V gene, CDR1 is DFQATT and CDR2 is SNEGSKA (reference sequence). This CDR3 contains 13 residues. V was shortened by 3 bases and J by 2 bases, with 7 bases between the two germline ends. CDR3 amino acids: CSASKANTGELFF. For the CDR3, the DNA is TGCAGTGCTAGCAAGGCCAACACCGGGGAGCTGTTTTTT.

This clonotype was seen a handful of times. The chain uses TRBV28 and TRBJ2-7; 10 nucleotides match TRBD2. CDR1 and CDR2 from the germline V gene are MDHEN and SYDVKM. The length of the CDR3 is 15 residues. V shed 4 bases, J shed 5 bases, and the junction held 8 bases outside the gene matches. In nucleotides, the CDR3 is TGTGCCAGCAGTTCCCCTAGCGGGGGACTCAACGAGCAGTACGTC. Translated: CASSSPSGGLNEQYV.

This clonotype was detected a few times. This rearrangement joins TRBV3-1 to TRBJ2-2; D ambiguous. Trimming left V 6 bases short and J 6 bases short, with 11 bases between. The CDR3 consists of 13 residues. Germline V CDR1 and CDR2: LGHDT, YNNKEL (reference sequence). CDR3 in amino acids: CASSSFMSGELFF. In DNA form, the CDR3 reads TGTGCCAGCAGTTCCTTCATGTCCGGGGAGCTGTTTTTT.

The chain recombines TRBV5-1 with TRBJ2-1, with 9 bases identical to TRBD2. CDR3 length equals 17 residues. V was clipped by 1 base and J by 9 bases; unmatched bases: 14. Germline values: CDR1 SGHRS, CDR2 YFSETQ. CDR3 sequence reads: CASSLWSSAGGRGEQFF. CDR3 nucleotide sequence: TGCGCCAGCAGCTTGTGGTCCTCTGCGGGGGGGCGGGGTGAGCAGTTCTTC.

CDR3 DNA: TGTGCCAGCAGCCCAACTCCGGGACCCAGACCTACAGATACGCAGTATTTT. Its translation: CASSPTPGPRPTDTQYF. The gene calls are TRBV7-7 and TRBJ2-3; D could derive from TRBD1 or TRBD2 (5 bases each). This CDR3 spans 17 amino acids. Trimming removed 5 bases at V and 3 bases at J, with 21 bases between. The germline V gene has CDR1 SSHAT and CDR2 FNYEAQ (reference sequence). The variable domain in full, completed from reference TRBV7-7 and TRBJ2-3, reads GAGVSQSPRYKVTKRGQDVTLRCDPISSHATLYWYQQALGQGPEFLTYFNYEAQPDKSGLPSDRFSAERPEGSISTLTIQRTEQRDSAMYRCASSPTPGPRPTDTQYFGPGTRLTVL.

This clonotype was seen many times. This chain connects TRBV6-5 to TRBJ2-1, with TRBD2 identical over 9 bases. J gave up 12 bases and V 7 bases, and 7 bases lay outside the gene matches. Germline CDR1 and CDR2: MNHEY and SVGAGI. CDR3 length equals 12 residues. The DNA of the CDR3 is TGTGCCAGCACCGAGGGAGCGGGAGGGCAGTTCTTC. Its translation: CASTEGAGGQFF.

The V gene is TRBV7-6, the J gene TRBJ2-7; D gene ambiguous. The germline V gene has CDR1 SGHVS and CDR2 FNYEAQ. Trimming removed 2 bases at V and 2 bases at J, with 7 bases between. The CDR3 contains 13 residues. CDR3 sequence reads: CASSLRQTYEQYF. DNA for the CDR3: TGTGCCAGCAGCTTACGGCAGACCTACGAGCAGTACTTC.

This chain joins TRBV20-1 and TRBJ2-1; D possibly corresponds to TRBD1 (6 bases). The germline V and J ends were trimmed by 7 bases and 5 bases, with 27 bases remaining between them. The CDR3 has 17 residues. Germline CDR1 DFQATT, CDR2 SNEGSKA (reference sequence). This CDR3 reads CSVHQSGGLSLNNEQFF. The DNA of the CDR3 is TGCAGTGTCCACCAAAGTGGGGGCCTTAGTCTAAACAATGAGCAGTTCTTC.

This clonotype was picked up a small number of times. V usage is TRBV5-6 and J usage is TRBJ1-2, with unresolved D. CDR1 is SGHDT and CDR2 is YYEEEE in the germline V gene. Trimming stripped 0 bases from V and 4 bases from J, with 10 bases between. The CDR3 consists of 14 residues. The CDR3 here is CASSLEREVYGYTF. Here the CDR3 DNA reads TGTGCCAGCAGCTTGGAGCGGGAAGTCTATGGCTACACCTTC.

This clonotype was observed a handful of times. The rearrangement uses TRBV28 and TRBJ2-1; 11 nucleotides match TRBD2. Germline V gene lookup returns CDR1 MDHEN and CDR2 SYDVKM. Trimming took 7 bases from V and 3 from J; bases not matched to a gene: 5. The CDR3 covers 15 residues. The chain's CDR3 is CASTLAGGLYNEQFF. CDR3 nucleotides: TGTGCCAGCACTCTAGCGGGGGGCCTCTACAATGAGCAGTTCTTC.

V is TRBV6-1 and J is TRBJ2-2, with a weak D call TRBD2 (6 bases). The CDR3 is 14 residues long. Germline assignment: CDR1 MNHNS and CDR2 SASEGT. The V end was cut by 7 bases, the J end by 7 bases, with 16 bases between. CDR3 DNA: TGTGCCAGCACTCTGCGGGGCTCGAACGGGGAGCTGTTTTTT. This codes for CASTLRGSNGELFF.

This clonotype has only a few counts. CDR3 protein: CASSGDFSNQPQHF. Here the CDR3 DNA reads TGTGCCAGCAGTGGGGACTTTAGCAATCAGCCCCAGCATTTT. The chain joins TRBV12-3 or TRBV12-4 to TRBJ1-5; D possibly corresponds to TRBD1 (5 bases). Trimming pared 5 bases from V and 0 bases from J, leaving 8 bases between. The CDR3 contains 14 residues.

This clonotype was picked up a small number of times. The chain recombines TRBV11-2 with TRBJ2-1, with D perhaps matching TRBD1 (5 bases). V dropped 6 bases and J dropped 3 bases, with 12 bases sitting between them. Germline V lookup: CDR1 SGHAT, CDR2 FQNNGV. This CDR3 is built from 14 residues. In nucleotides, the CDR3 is TGTGCCAGCAGATCCCAGGGTCGCTACAATGAGCAGTTCTTC. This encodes CASRSQGRYNEQFF.

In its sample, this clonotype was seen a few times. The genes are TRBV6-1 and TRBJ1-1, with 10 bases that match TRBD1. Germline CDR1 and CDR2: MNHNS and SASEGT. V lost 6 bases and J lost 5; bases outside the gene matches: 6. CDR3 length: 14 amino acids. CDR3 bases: TGTGCCAGCAGGACAGGGGGCGGGTTTACTGAAGCTTTCTTT. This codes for CASRTGGGFTEAFF.

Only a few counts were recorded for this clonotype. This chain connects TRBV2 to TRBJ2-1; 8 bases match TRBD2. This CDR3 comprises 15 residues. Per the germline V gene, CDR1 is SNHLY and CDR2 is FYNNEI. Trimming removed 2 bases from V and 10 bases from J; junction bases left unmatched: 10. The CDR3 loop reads CASSEISGTLKEQFF. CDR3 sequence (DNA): TGTGCCAGCAGTGAAATTAGCGGGACGCTTAAAGAGCAGTTCTTC.

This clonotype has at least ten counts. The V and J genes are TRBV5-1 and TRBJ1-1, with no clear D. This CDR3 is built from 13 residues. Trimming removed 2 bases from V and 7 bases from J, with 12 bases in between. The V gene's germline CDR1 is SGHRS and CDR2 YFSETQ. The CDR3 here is CASSFLNSNEAFF. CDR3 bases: TGCGCCAGCAGCTTTTTAAACTCAAATGAAGCTTTCTTT.

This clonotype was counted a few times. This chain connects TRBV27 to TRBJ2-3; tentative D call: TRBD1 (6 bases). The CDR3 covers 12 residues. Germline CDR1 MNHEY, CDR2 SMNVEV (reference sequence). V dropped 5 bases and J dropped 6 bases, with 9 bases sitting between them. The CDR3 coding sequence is TGTGCCAGCAGTCTACAGGGCGATACGCAGTATTTT. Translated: CASSLQGDTQYF.

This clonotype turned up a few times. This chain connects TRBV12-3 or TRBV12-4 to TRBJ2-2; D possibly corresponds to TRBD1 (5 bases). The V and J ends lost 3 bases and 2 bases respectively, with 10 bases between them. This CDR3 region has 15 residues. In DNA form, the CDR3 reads TGTGCCAGCAGTTTTCAGGGAATAAACACCGGGGAGCTGTTTTTT. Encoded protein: CASSFQGINTGELFF.

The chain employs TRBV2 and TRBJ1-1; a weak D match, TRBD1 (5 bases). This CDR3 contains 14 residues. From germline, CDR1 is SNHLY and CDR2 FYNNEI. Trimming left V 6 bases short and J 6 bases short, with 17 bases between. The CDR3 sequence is CASRPRVLFSEAFF. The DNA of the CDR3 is TGTGCCAGCAGACCCAGGGTCCTCTTCTCTGAAGCTTTCTTT. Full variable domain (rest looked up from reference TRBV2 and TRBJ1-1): EPEVTQTPSHQVTQMGQEVILRCVPISNHLYFYWYRQILGQKVEFLVSFYNNEISEKSEIFDDQFSVERPDGSNFTLKIRSTKLEDSAMYFCASRPRVLFSEAFFGQGTRLTVV.